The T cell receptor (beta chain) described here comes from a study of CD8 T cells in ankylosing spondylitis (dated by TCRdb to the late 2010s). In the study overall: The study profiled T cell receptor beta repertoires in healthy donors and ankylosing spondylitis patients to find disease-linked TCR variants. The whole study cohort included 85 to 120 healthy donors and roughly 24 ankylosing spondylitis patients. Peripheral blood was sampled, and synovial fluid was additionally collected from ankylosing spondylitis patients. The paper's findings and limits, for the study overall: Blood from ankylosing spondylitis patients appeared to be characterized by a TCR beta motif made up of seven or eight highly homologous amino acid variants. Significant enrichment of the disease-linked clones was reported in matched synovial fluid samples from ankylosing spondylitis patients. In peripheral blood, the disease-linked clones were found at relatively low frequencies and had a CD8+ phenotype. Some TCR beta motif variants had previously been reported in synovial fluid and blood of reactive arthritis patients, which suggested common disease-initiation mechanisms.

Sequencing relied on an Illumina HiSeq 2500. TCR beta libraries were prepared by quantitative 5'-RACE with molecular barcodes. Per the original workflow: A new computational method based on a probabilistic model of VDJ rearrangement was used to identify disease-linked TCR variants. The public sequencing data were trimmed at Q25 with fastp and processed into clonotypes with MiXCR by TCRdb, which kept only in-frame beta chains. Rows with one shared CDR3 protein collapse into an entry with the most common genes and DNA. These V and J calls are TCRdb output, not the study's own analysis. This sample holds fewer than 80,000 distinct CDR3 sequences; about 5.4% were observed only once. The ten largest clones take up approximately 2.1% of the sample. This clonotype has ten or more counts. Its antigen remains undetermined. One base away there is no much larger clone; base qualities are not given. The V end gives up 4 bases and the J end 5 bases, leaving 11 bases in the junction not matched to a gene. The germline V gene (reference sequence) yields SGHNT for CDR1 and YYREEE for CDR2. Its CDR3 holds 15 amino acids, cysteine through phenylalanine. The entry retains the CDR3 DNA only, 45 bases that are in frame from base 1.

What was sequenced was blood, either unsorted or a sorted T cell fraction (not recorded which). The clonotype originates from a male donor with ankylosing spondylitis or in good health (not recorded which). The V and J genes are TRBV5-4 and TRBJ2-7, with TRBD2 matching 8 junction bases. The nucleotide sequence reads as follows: TGTGCCAGCAGCCGACCCGGGACTAGAACTCACGAGCAGTACTTC. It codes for CASSRPGTRTHEQYF.